This T cell receptor (beta chain) was profiled in a study of T-cell memory formation after mild COVID-19. At the level of the study: Largely donor-specific sequence clusters came from two donors. Findings and caveats of the study: Among clones contracting day 15 to 85, CD4/CD8 was balanced, whereas later expanders leaned CD4+. In second-wave clones peaking day 37, SARS-CoV-2 specificity remained unconfirmed. Cross-reactive memory appears to have joined, as suggested by some responding clones showing up in pre-infection memory.

This clonotype was seen repeatedly, ten times or more. Antigen specificity is unknown. TCRdb reprocessed the 5' RACE reads with MiXCR, giving one entry per CDR3 protein. The repertoire holds under 550,000 distinct CDR3 sequences, with 18% as singletons. The sample consisted of PBMCs or a T cell subset sorted from them (not recorded which). This clonotype originated in an adult woman who had mild COVID-19 (a few samples of this study predate the infection). Cell type and time point are not known.

The CDR3 DNA reads as TGCAGTGCTAAGTCAGGCGGGAGTGGAGAGACCCAGTACTTC. Protein product: CSAKSGGSGETQYF. The chain joins TRBV20-1 to TRBJ2-5; 7 positions agree with TRBD2. The CDR3 covers 14 residues. Germline assignment: CDR1 DFQATT and CDR2 SNEGSKA (reference sequence). Trimming removed 4 bases from V and 4 bases from J; junction bases left unmatched: 9.